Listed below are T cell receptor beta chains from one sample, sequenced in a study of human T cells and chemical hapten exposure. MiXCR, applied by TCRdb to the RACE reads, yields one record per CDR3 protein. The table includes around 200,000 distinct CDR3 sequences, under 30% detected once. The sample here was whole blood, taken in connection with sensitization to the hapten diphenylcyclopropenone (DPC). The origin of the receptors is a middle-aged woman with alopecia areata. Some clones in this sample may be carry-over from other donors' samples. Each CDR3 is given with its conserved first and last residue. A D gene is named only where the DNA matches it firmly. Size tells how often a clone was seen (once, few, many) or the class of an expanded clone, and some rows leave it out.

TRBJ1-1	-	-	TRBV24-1	TGTGCCACCAGTGATTTATGGGGCACTGAAGCTTTCTTT	CATSDLWGTEAFF
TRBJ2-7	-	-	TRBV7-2	TGTGCCAGCAGCCCGTCGGTCCACACGGATGGGGAGCAGTACTTC	CASSPSVHTDGEQYF
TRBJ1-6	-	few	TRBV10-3	TGTGCCATCAGTGATCAGGTCGGGAATTCACCCCTCCACTTT	CAISDQVGNSPLHF
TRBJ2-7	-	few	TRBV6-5	TGTGCCAGCAGGGGTATGGGCGAGCAGTACTTC	CASRGMGEQYF
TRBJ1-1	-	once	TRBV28	TGTGCCAGCATGGGTAGAAACACTGAAGCTTTCTTT	CASMGRNTEAFF
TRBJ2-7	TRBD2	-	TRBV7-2	TGTGCCAGCAGCTTATTAAGGGGTTCTAGCGGAACCTACGAGCAGTACTTC	CASSLLRGSSGTYEQYF
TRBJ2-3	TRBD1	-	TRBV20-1	TGCAGTGCTAACCGGGACAGGGGTCCTTTGGGTACGCAGTATTTT	CSANRDRGPLGTQYF
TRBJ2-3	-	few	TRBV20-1	TGCAGCCCCGTACCTAGCGCGAGGGTCGCAGATACGCAGTATTTT	CSPVPSARVADTQYF
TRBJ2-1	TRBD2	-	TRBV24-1	TGTGCCACCAGTGATTCTAGCGGATTAGCCTACAATGAGCAGTTCTTC	CATSDSSGLAYNEQFF
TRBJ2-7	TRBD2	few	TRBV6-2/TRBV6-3	TGTGCCAGCAGTTACCCAAGCGGGAGCTCCTACGAGCAGTACTTC	CASSYPSGSSYEQYF
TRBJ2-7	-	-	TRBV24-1	TGTGCCACCAGTGATCCTGGGGACTACGAGCAGTACTTC	CATSDPGDYEQYF
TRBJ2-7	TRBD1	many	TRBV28	TGTGCCATCCAGGGGGCTAGTGCCGAGCAGTACTTC	CAIQGASAEQYF
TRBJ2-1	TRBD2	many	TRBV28	TGTGCCAGCAGTTTCGGACTAGGCAATGAGCAGTTCTTC	CASSFGLGNEQFF
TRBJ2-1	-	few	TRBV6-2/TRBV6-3	TGTGCCAGCAGTTACGCTGGGACAGAGCAGTTCTTC	CASSYAGTEQFF
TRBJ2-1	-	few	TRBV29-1	TGCAGCGTGGGGAGATCGAACAATGAGCAGTTCTTC	CSVGRSNNEQFF
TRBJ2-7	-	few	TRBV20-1	TGCAGTGCTAGTCTGGGGGGATACTCCTACGAGCAGTACTTC	CSASLGGYSYEQYF
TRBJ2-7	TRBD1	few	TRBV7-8	TGTGCCAGCAGCTTCGCTTCTCGGACAGGGCTTCCCTACGAGCAGTACTTC	CASSFASRTGLPYEQYF